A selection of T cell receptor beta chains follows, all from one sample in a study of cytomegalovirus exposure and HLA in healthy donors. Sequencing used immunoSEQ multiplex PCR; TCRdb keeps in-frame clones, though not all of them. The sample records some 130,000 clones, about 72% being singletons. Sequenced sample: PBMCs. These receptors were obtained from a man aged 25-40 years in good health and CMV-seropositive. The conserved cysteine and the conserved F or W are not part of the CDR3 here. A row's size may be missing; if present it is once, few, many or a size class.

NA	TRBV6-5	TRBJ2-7	ASSSTGGLTYEQY
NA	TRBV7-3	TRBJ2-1	ASSQKWREGPYNEQF
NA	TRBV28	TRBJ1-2	ASSSRRDGYT
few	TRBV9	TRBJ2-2	ASSVQGLNTGELF
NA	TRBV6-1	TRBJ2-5	ASSVGLGEETQY
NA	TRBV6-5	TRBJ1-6	ASSSTGGLSPLH
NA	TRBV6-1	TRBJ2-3	ASSEARTGSTDTQY
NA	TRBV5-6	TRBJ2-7	ASSLGTPTYEQY
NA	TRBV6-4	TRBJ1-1	ASSRQGGDEAF
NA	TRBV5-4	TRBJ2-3	ASSPIAAPDTQY